This T cell receptor beta chain was captured by sequencing in a study of blood T cells in healthy people across ages. The study's findings and limits: Not knowing donor CMV status may have confounded expanded clonotype changes. It was the long-lived donors that had more naive CD4+ cells and higher diversity than aged donors. The study could not conclusively compare naive and antigen-experienced cells, given its unsorted PBMCs.

The ends were cut back, 3 bases at V and 5 bases at J, with 16 bases in the middle. The CDR3 contains 14 residues. Germline V gives CDR1 DFQATT, CDR2 SNEGSKA (reference sequence). The second PCR ran roughly 6 to 11 cycles with a sample-barcoded 5' primer and J-beta primers. TCRdb recomputed calls from the 5' RACE reads with MiXCR, one row per CDR3 protein. Of about 640,000 distinct CDR3 sequences detected, roughly 50% appear once; the ten largest clones hold 30% to 40%. In each sample, at least 7 million PBMCs were isolated. This clonotype was picked up one time. Its target is unknown. The receptor was isolated from a man aged 55 to 70 in good health. The sequenced sample was blood. V and J are TRBV20-1 and TRBJ1-2; D remains ambiguous. CDR3 sequence: CSASSSPEGYGYTF. The DNA for the CDR3 is TGCAGTGCTAGTTCGTCACCCGAAGGGTATGGCTACACCTTC.